This passage covers 11 T cell receptor beta chains from one sample sequenced in a study of blood T cells in healthy people across ages. Next came a second PCR, run for roughly 6 to 11 cycles, which used a sample-barcoded 5' primer along with a J-beta primer mix. TCRdb passed the 5' RACE reads through MiXCR, listing each CDR3 protein once. Among over a million distinct CDR3 sequences listed, around 45% were seen once. Sequencing was done on a sample of blood. Source of these receptors: an older woman in good health.

This chain connects TRBV11-2 to TRBJ2-1, with TRBD2 matching over 7 bases. The ends lost 1 base at V and 7 bases at J; junction bases unmatched: 7. Germline V CDR1 and CDR2: SGHAT, FQNNGV. The CDR3 has 15 residues. The CDR3: CASSLGTLARNEQFF. As DNA, the CDR3 is TGTGCCAGCAGCTTAGGGACACTAGCGCGGAATGAGCAGTTCTTC.

This clonotype showed up just a few times. This chain uses TRBV9 with TRBJ2-7; either TRBD1 or TRBD2 may supply D (5 bases each). In germline, CDR1 is SGDLS, CDR2 YYNGEE. V gave up 0 bases and J gave up 2 bases, with 9 bases separating them. This CDR3 has 14 amino acids. The CDR3 nucleotides read TGTGCCAGCAGCGTAGGGGACCTTACCTACGAGCAGTACTTC. It is translated as CASSVGDLTYEQYF.

The chain carries TRBV2 and TRBJ2-1; TRBD2 matches at 12 bases. From germline, CDR1 is SNHLY and CDR2 FYNNEI. This CDR3 is 15 amino acids long. V dropped 3 bases and J dropped 10; count of bases not matched to a gene: 7. CDR3: CASSDWTSGILEQFF. In DNA form, the CDR3 reads TGTGCCAGCAGTGATTGGACTAGCGGGATCCTCGAGCAGTTCTTC.

V is TRBV5-1 and J is TRBJ1-2; no clear D gene. CDR3 size: 15 residues. V was shortened by 4 bases and J by 1 base, with 14 bases between the two germline ends. CDR1 SGHRS and CDR2 YFSETQ come from the germline V gene. The CDR3 bases are TGCGCCAGCAGCCCCGGGAGGCCTTTTAACTATGGCTACACCTTC. Encoded protein: CASSPGRPFNYGYTF.

This clonotype turned up a few times. The chain recombines TRBV29-1 with TRBJ2-7, with 9 bases lining up with TRBD2. V lost 3 bases, J lost 2 bases, and 2 bases stayed unmatched. This CDR3 spans 13 amino acids. Per germline, CDR1 SQVTM and CDR2 ANQGSEA. In nucleotides, the CDR3 is TGCAGCGTTGATCCTAGCGGGACCTACGAGCAGTACTTC. This codes for CSVDPSGTYEQYF.

The chain combines TRBV9 with TRBJ1-2, with D unclear. V gave up 3 bases and J gave up 0 bases, with 18 bases separating them. The CDR3 totals 17 residues. Germline assignment: CDR1 SGDLS and CDR2 YYNGEE. CDR3 protein: CASSAYSKASANYGYTF. CDR3 bases: TGTGCCAGCAGCGCTTATAGTAAGGCCTCAGCTAACTATGGCTACACCTTC.

The chain carries TRBV27 and TRBJ1-2, with D maybe TRBD1 (5 bases). The CDR3 is 13 amino acids. V lost 5 bases to trimming and J lost 5 bases, with 12 bases between them. CDR1 and CDR2 (germline): MNHEY, SMNVEV (reference sequence). CDR3: CASSVREGYGYTF. CDR3 nucleotide sequence: TGTGCCAGCAGTGTCAGGGAGGGGTATGGCTACACCTTC.

The chain combines TRBV5-5 with TRBJ2-4, with D unresolved. The CDR3 sequence is 17 residues long. The germline V gene has CDR1 SGHKS and CDR2 YYEKEE (reference sequence). Trimming removed 1 base from V and 0 bases from J, with 14 bases in between. CDR3 nucleotide sequence: TGTGCCAGCAGCTTGAGTTCGGTTACCCTAGCCAAAAACATTCAGTACTTC. This gives the protein CASSLSSVTLAKNIQYF.

The sample holds a few counts of this clonotype. This sequence joins TRBV3-1 and TRBJ2-1; D call uncertain. Germline V lookup: CDR1 LGHDT, CDR2 YNNKEL (reference sequence). The CDR3 spans 14 residues. Trimming removed 0 bases at V and 7 bases at J, with 10 bases between. In DNA, the CDR3 is TGTGCCAGCAGCCAAGATAGGCTGGGGAATGAGCAGTTCTTC. Translating it yields CASSQDRLGNEQFF.

J is TRBJ2-7 and V is TRBV7-2; 10 bases are shared with TRBD2. The V gene's germline CDR1 is SGHTA and CDR2 FQGNSA. CDR3 size: 17 residues. J lost 7 bases, V lost 6 bases, and 18 bases had no gene match. The CDR3 DNA reads as TGTGCCAGCAGTCCCTCGGCGGCTAGCGGGAGCTACAATGAGCAGTACTTC. It translates to CASSPSAASGSYNEQYF.

V gene TRBV20-1 combines with J gene TRBJ2-5; D may be TRBD2 (6 bases). The germline V and J ends were trimmed by 3 bases and 5 bases, with 10 bases remaining between them. CDR3 length: 12 residues. CDR1 is DFQATT and CDR2 is SNEGSKA in the germline V gene (reference sequence). The CDR3 coding sequence is TGCAGTGCTAGGCGGGACCGGGAGACCCAGTACTTC. Protein product: CSARRDRETQYF.